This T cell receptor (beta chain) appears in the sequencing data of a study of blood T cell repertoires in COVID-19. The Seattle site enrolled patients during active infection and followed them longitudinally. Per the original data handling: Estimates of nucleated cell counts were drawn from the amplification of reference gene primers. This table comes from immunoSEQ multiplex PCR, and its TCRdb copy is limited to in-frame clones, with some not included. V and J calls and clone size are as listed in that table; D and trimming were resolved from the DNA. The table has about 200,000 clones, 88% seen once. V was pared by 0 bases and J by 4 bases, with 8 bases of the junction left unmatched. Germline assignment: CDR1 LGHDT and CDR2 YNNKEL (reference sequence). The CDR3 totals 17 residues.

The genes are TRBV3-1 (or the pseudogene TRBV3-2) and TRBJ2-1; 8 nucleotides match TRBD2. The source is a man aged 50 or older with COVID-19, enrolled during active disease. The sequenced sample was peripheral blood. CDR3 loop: CASSQDTASGPYNEQFF. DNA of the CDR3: TGTGCCAGCAGCCAAGATACGGCTAGCGGGCCATACAATGAGCAGTTCTTC.